This T cell receptor (beta chain) originates from a study of blood T cell repertoires in COVID-19. Overall study: Spain, Italy and the United States supplied samples that represented acute and convalescent COVID-19. PBMCs, B-cell-depleted T cells, or T cells were the source of the cDNA or gDNA that made up the material.

Germline V CDR1 and CDR2: SGHDT, YYEEEE. V lost 1 base, J lost 5 bases, and 9 bases lay in between. The CDR3 covers 13 residues. As originally analysed: Using reference gene primer amplification, nucleated cell counts were estimated. This table comes from immunoSEQ multiplex PCR, and its TCRdb copy is limited to in-frame clones, with some not included. The V and J calls and clone size are taken from that table; D and trimming were inferred from the DNA. This sample yields about 140,000 clones, of which roughly 88% are seen a single time; over 9.5% belongs to the top ten. This TCR derives from a man aged 55 to 69 with active or convalescent COVID-19. The chain joins TRBV5-6 to TRBJ1-1; possibly TRBD1 for D (5 bases). The source material was peripheral blood. CDR3: CASSLPGLTEAFF. The CDR3 DNA is TGTGCCAGCAGCTTGCCAGGGTTGACTGAAGCTTTCTTT.